The 25 T cell receptor beta chains listed next were all sequenced from one sample in a study of T cells in localized non-small cell lung cancer. Only in-frame clones appear in the TCRdb table, and some are missing; sequencing was by immunoSEQ multiplex PCR. This table has about 53,000 clones, 65% to 85% appearing once. The sample in question was peripheral blood mononuclear cells, obtained before any cancer treatment. Source of these receptors: a man aged 40 to 75 with stage III lung adenocarcinoma.

This chain uses TRBV11-3 with TRBJ2-7; tentatively, D is TRBD2 (6 bases). CDR1 SGHNT and CDR2 YENEEA come from the germline V gene. V lost 5 bases and J 7 bases, leaving 18 bases between the germline ends. This CDR3 contains 14 residues. The CDR3 DNA follows: TGTGCCAGCAGCAGCCGGGACTCGTTCTGGGAGCAGTACTTC. Translation: CASSSRDSFWEQYF.

The chain links TRBV11-3 to TRBJ1-2; the D is unclear. Germline V gene data show CDR1 as SGHNT and CDR2 as YENEEA. Trimming pared 1 base from V and 4 bases from J, leaving 10 bases between. This CDR3 contains 14 residues. The CDR3 protein is CASSLVGNGYGYTF. The CDR3, as DNA: TGTGCCAGCAGCTTAGTTGGCAACGGCTATGGCTACACCTTC.

CDR3 sequence (DNA): TGCGCCAGCAGCCTGGCCGGGACTAGCAGTCATGAGCAGTTCTTC. This encodes CASSLAGTSSHEQFF. The chain employs TRBV5-1 and TRBJ2-1; 9 positions agree with TRBD2. Germline CDR1 and CDR2: SGHRS and YFSETQ. The CDR3 is 15 residues long. The V gene end was trimmed by 4 bases and the J gene end by 8 bases; junction bases not matched to a gene: 10.

The chain couples TRBV5-1 to TRBJ1-2; D may be TRBD1 (5 bases). The V gene's germline CDR1 is SGHRS and CDR2 YFSETQ. Trimming took off 2 bases at V and 6 bases at J, with 11 bases between the two ends. The CDR3 is 13 residues long. In DNA, the CDR3 is TGCGCCAGCAGCTTTGGGACGGGGAATGGCTACACCTTC. This codes for CASSFGTGNGYTF. The full variable domain, its missing parts supplied by reference TRBV5-1 and TRBJ1-2, is KAGVTQTPRYLIKTRGQQVTLSCSPISGHRSVSWYQQTPGQGLQFLFEYFSETQRNKGNFPGRFSGRQFSNSRSEMNVSTLELGDSALYLCASSFGTGNGYTFGSGTRLTVV.

As to this clone: The same CDR3 can be traced to other DNA sequences in this sample. The gene calls are TRBV7-7 and TRBJ2-7; D is perhaps TRBD1 (6 bases). V was cut by 1 base and J by 0 bases, with 10 bases left in between. This CDR3 is 15 amino acids long. Germline V lookup: CDR1 SSHAT, CDR2 FNYEAQ (reference sequence). In DNA form, the CDR3 reads TGTGCCAGCAGCTTAGGGCAGGGGAGCTCCTACGAGCAGTACTTC. This gives the protein CASSLGQGSSYEQYF.

This chain joins TRBV7-3 and TRBJ2-5; a weak D match, TRBD1 (8 bases). Per the germline V gene, CDR1 is SGHTA and CDR2 is FQGTGA. V was pared by 4 bases and J by 2 bases, with 11 bases between. The CDR3 length is 14 residues. DNA for the CDR3: TGTGCCAGCAGCTCACAGGGGGGGCAAGAGACCCAGTACTTC. Translation: CASSSQGGQETQYF.

The chain recombines TRBV28 with TRBJ1-5; tentatively, D is TRBD1 (5 bases). V lost 7 bases and J lost 2, with 15 bases in between. The CDR3 contains 15 residues. Looked up from germline, CDR1 is MDHEN and CDR2 is SYDVKM. The DNA of the CDR3 is TGTGCCAGCACCCCCTGGGGGGATGGCAATCAGCCCCAGCATTTT. It encodes CASTPWGDGNQPQHF.

The genes are TRBV5-8 and TRBJ1-1; D remains ambiguous. Trimming cost V 0 bases and J 0 bases, with 6 bases left between them. Per germline, CDR1 SGHTS and CDR2 YDEGEE. The CDR3 consists of 14 residues. The CDR3, as DNA: TGTGCCAGCAGCTTGGTAGGGATGAACACTGAAGCTTTCTTT. Protein product: CASSLVGMNTEAFF.

J is TRBJ1-3 and V is TRBV9; D is unclear. The germline V and J ends were trimmed by 6 bases and 0 bases, with 7 bases remaining between them. There are 13 residues in the CDR3. Germline CDR1 SGDLS, CDR2 YYNGEE. The CDR3 here is CASTSPSGNTIYF. The CDR3 coding sequence is TGTGCCAGCACGAGCCCCTCTGGAAACACCATATATTTT.

This chain connects TRBV10-1 to TRBJ2-2, with 9 positions matching TRBD1. Germline lookup yields CDR1 WNHNN and CDR2 SYGVQD (reference sequence). After removal of 6 bases from V and 4 bases from J, the junction contained 6 bases not matched to a gene. This CDR3 is built from 15 residues. The CDR3: CASSAGTGITGELFF. CDR3 in DNA: TGCGCCAGCAGCGCCGGGACAGGGATCACCGGGGAGCTGTTTTTT.

The chain joins TRBV11-2 to TRBJ2-5; maybe TRBD2 (5 bases). V was trimmed by 5 bases and J by 9 bases, leaving 16 bases between them. There are 13 residues in the CDR3. Germline values: CDR1 SGHAT, CDR2 FQNNGV. The CDR3 reads CASSTGRSRAQYF. The CDR3 DNA is TGTGCCAGCAGCACCGGACGGTCGAGGGCCCAGTACTTC.

The chain is built from TRBV7-2 and TRBJ1-1; D is unclear. CDR1 and CDR2 (germline): SGHTA, FQGNSA. Trimming took off 8 bases at V and 1 base at J, with 8 bases between the two ends. This CDR3 is 12 amino acids long. CDR3 DNA sequence: TGTGCCAGCCGCCGGGGGAACACTGAAGCTTTCTTT. Residues: CASRRGNTEAFF.

The genes are TRBV14 and TRBJ1-2; a possible D gene is TRBD1 (6 bases). Germline CDR1 is SGHDN and CDR2 is FVKESK. The V end lost 3 bases, the J end lost 4 bases, and 9 bases lay between the germline ends. This CDR3 spans 13 amino acids. CDR3 sequence: CASSQQGFYGYTF. As DNA, the CDR3 is TGTGCCAGCAGCCAGCAGGGGTTCTATGGCTACACCTTC.

The genes are TRBV7-9 and TRBJ2-3; D possibly corresponds to TRBD2 (6 bases). The V gene's germline CDR1 is SEHNR and CDR2 FQNEAQ (reference sequence). Trimming left V 5 bases short and J 4 bases short, with 13 bases between. This CDR3 has 14 residues. In DNA, the CDR3 is TGTGCCAGCAGCCTCATAGCGGCCCCAGATACGCAGTATTTT. It translates to CASSLIAAPDTQYF.

The chain uses TRBV10-3 and TRBJ1-3; the D gene is possibly TRBD1 (6 bases). Germline CDR1 and CDR2: ENHRY and SYGVKD. The V end lost 4 bases, the J end lost 0 bases, and 13 bases lay between the germline ends. The CDR3 has 16 amino acids. CDR3: CAISVSGQGSGNTIYF. CDR3 nucleotide sequence: TGTGCCATCAGTGTGTCGGGACAAGGCTCTGGAAACACCATATATTTT.

The rearrangement links TRBV19 to TRBJ1-2; D unresolved. CDR1 LNHDA and CDR2 SQIVND come from the germline V gene (reference sequence). V shed 5 bases and J shed 6 bases, with 13 bases lying between them. CDR3 length: 13 residues. CDR3 region: CASSPPDSHGYTF. In DNA, the CDR3 is TGTGCCAGTAGTCCCCCCGACTCGCATGGCTACACCTTC.

The DNA of the CDR3 is TGTGCCAGCAGCTTAGAGTTCGGCTATGGCTACACCTTC. Its translation is CASSLEFGYGYTF. The chain carries TRBV7-6 and TRBJ1-2; D remains ambiguous. V lost 1 base to trimming and J lost 4 bases, with 7 bases between them. The CDR3 covers 13 residues. Germline CDR1 reads SGHVS; CDR2 reads FNYEAQ.

The rearrangement uses TRBV27 and TRBJ1-2; the match to TRBD1 covers 7 bases. Trimming took 9 bases from V and 8 from J; bases not matched to a gene: 12. From germline, CDR1 is MNHEY and CDR2 SMNVEV (reference sequence). This CDR3 has 13 amino acids. CDR3 residues: CASKPDRVRGYTF. In nucleotides, the CDR3 is TGTGCCAGTAAACCCGACAGGGTACGGGGCTACACCTTC.

This chain uses TRBV21-1 with TRBJ2-6; TRBD2 is the table's D call, not checked against the DNA. TRBV21-1 is a pseudogene. The CDR3 is 19 amino acids. The DNA for the CDR3 is TGTGCCAGCAGCCCTTACGAGACTAGCGGGAGGGCTAGGGCCGACGTCCTGACTTTC. This translates into CASSPYETSGRARADVLTF.

The J gene is TRBJ2-7, the V gene TRBV5-1; D ambiguous. The CDR3 runs 14 residues. Trimming shortened V by 0 bases and J by 6 bases, and 13 bases separated the two germline ends. The germline gives CDR1 SGHRS, CDR2 YFSETQ. The CDR3 region is CASSLEGNTPEQYF. In DNA, the CDR3 is TGCGCCAGCAGCTTGGAGGGTAATACCCCCGAGCAGTACTTC.

This clone was seen a handful of times. J is TRBJ1-5 and V is TRBV9; D perhaps matches TRBD1 (5 bases). CDR1 is SGDLS and CDR2 is YYNGEE in the germline V gene. With 0 bases removed from V and 4 bases from J, the gap between germline ends came to 8 bases. The CDR3 is 14 amino acids. The CDR3 DNA follows: TGTGCCAGCAGCGTAGCTGGGGGGAATCAGCCCCAGCATTTT. This gives the protein CASSVAGGNQPQHF. The whole variable domain, remainder taken from reference TRBV9 and TRBJ1-5, is DSGVTQTPKHLITATGQRVTLRCSPRSGDLSVYWYQQSLDQGLQFLIQYYNGEERAKGNILERFSAQQFPDLHSELNLSSLELGDSALYFCASSVAGGNQPQHFGDGTRLSIL.

J is TRBJ2-5 and V is TRBV5-1, with TRBD2 matching 12 bases. Germline-derived CDR1 and CDR2 are SGHRS and YFSETQ. The V and J ends lost 5 bases and 3 bases, in that order; junction bases with no gene match: 8. This CDR3 spans 16 amino acids. The CDR3 region has the DNA TGCGCCAGCAGTAGGACTAGCGGGGATTTAAAAGAGACCCAGTACTTC. Protein sequence: CASSRTSGDLKETQYF.

The chain is built from TRBV5-1 and TRBJ2-5; 11 bases line up with TRBD2. J gave up 2 bases and V 3 bases, and 3 bases lay outside the gene matches. The CDR3 totals 15 residues. Germline assignment: CDR1 SGHRS and CDR2 YFSETQ. The CDR3 here is CASSSGLADQETQYF. Here the CDR3 DNA reads TGCGCCAGCAGCTCGGGACTAGCGGATCAAGAGACCCAGTACTTC.

The chain links TRBV7-2 to TRBJ2-3; TRBD2 aligns across 8 bases. CDR3 length: 15 amino acids. Trimming at V came to 5 bases and at J to 0 bases, leaving 4 bases not matched to a gene. Germline V CDR1 and CDR2: SGHTA, FQGNSA. The CDR3, as DNA: TGTGCCAGCAGCCTACCTAGCGGGAGCACAGATACGCAGTATTTT. It codes for CASSLPSGSTDTQYF.

The V gene is TRBV18, the J gene TRBJ2-1; D perhaps matches TRBD2 (6 bases). Between the trimmed V and J ends, which lost 3 bases and 6 bases, there was a span of 15 bases. CDR3 length equals 15 residues. Germline V lookup: CDR1 KGHSH, CDR2 LQKENI. The CDR3 loop is CASSPPGLGSNEQFF. CDR3 sequence (DNA): TGTGCCAGCTCACCCCCGGGACTTGGGTCCAATGAGCAGTTCTTC.